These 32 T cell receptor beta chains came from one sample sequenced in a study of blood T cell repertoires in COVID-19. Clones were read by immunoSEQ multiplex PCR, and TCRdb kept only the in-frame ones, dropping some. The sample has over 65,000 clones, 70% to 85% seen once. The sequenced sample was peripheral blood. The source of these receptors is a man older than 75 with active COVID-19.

The CDR3 DNA follows: TGCGCCAGCAGCTCCGGACAGGGAACTACCGAGCAGTACTTC. Translation gives CASSSGQGTTEQYF. The chain carries TRBV5-1 and TRBJ2-7, with 8 bases identical to TRBD1. In germline, CDR1 is SGHRS, CDR2 YFSETQ. The CDR3 has 14 residues. The V gene end was trimmed by 3 bases and the J gene end by 6 bases; junction bases not matched to a gene: 8.

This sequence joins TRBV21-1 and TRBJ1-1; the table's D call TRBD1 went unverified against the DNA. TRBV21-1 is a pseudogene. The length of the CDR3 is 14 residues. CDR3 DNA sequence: TGTGCCAGCAGCAAAGGGACCAGGGTCACTGAAGCTTTCTTT. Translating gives CASSKGTRVTEAFF.

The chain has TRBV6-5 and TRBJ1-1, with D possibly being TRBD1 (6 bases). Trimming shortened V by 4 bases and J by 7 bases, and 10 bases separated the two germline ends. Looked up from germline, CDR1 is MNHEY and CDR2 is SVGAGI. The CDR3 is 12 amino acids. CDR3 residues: CASSWGGGEAFF. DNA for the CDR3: TGTGCCAGCAGTTGGGGAGGGGGTGAAGCTTTCTTT.

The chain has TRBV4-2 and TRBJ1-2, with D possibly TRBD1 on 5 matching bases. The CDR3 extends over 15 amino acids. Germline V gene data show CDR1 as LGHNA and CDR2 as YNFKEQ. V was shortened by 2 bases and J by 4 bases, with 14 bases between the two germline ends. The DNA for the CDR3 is TGTGCCAGCAGCCAATCCTCTGGGGCAGTCTATGGCTACACCTTC. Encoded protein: CASSQSSGAVYGYTF.

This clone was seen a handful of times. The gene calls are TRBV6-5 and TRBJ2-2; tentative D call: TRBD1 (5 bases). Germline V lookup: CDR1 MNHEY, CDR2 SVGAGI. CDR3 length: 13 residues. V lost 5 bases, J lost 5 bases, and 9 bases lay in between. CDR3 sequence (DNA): TGTGCCAGCAGTACACCAGGGACCGGGGAGCTGTTTTTT. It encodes CASSTPGTGELFF.

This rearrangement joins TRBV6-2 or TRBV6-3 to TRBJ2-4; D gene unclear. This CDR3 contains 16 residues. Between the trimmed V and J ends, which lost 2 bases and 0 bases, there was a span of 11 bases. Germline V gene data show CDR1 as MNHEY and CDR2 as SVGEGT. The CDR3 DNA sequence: TGTGCCAGCAGTTACGAAGCCACGCTAGCCAAAAACATTCAGTACTTC. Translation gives CASSYEATLAKNIQYF.

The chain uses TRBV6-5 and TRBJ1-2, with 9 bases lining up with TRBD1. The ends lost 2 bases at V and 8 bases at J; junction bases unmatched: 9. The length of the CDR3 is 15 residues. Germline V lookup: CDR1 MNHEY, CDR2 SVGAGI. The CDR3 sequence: CASSYLTGGEPGYTF. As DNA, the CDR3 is TGTGCCAGCAGTTACCTAACAGGGGGCGAACCGGGCTACACCTTC.

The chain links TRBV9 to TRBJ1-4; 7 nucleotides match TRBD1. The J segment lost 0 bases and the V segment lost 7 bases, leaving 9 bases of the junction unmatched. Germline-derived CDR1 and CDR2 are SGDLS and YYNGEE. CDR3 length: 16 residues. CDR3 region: CASGKGTVATNEKLFF. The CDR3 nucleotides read TGTGCCAGCGGGAAGGGGACAGTTGCAACTAATGAAAAACTGTTTTTT.

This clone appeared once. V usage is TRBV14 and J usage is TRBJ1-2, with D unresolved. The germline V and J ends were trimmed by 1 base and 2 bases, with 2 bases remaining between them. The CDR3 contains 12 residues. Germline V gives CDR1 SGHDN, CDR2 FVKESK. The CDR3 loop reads CASSQANYGYTF. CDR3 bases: TGTGCCAGCAGCCAAGCGAACTATGGCTACACCTTC.

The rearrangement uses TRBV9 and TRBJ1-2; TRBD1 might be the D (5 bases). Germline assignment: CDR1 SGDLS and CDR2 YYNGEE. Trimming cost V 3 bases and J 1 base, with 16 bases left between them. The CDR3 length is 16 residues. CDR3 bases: TGTGCCAGCAGCGGCCATCGGTGGGGCTATAACTATGGCTACACCTTC. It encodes CASSGHRWGYNYGYTF. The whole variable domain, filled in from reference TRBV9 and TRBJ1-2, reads DSGVTQTPKHLITATGQRVTLRCSPRSGDLSVYWYQQSLDQGLQFLIQYYNGEERAKGNILERFSAQQFPDLHSELNLSSLELGDSALYFCASSGHRWGYNYGYTFGSGTRLTVV.

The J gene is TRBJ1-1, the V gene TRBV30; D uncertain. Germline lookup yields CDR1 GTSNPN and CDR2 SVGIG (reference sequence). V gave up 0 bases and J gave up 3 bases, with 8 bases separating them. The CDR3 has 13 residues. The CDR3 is CAWSVRTDTEAFF. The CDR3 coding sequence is TGTGCCTGGAGTGTACGAACAGACACTGAAGCTTTCTTT.

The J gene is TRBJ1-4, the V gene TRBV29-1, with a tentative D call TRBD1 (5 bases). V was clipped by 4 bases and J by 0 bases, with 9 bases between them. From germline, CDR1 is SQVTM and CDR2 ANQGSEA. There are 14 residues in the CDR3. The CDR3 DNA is TGCAGCGTTGGGACCAGGGCAACTAATGAAAAACTGTTTTTT. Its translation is CSVGTRATNEKLFF.

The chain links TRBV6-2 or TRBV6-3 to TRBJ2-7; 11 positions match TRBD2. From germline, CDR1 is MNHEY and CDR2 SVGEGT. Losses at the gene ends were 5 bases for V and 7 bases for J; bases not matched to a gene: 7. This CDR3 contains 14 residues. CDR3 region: CASSPTSGGREQYF. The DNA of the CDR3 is TGTGCCAGCAGTCCAACTAGCGGGGGTAGGGAGCAGTACTTC.

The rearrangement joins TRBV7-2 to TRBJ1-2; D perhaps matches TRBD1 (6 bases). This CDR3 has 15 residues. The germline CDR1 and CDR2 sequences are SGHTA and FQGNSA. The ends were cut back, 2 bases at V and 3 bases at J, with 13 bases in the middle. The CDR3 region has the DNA TGTGCCAGCAGCTTAATAGGGGGGGTATACTATGGCTACACCTTC. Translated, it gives CASSLIGGVYYGYTF.

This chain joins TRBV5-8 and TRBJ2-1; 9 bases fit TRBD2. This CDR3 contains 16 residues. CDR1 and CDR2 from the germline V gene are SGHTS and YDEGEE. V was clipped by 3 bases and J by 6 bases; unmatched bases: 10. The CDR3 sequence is CASSSLAGDPRNEQFF. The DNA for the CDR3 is TGTGCCAGCAGCTCCTTAGCGGGAGACCCCCGCAATGAGCAGTTCTTC. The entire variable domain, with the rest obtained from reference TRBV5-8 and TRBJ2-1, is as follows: EAGVTQSPTHLIKTRGQQATLRCSPISGHTSVYWYQQALGLGLQFLLWYDEGEERNRGNFPPRFSGRQFPNYSSELNVNALELEDSALYLCASSSLAGDPRNEQFFGPGTRLTVL.

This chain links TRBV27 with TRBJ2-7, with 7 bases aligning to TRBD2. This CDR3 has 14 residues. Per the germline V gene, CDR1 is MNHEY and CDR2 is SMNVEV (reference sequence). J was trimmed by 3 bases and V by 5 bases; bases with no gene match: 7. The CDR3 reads CASSPPTSNYEQYF. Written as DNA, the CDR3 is TGTGCCAGCAGTCCCCCGACTAGCAACTACGAGCAGTACTTC.

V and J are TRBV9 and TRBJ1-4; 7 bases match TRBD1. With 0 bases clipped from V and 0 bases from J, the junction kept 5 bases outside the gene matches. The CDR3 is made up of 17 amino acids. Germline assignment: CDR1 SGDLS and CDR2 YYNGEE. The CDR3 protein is CASSVATGTATNEKLFF. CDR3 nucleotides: TGTGCCAGCAGCGTAGCTACCGGGACAGCAACTAATGAAAAACTGTTTTTT.

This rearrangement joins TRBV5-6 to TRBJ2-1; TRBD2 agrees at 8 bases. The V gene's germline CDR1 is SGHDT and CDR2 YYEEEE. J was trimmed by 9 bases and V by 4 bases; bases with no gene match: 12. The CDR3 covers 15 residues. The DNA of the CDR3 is TGTGCCAGCAGCCCCGGGAGGGGCATAGAAGGTGAGCAGTTCTTC. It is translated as CASSPGRGIEGEQFF.

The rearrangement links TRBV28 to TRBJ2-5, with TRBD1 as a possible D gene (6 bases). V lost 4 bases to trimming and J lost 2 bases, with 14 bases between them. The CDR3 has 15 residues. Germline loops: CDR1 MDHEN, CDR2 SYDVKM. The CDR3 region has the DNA TGTGCCAGCAGTTGGGGACACGGGCCTCAAGAGACCCAGTACTTC. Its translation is CASSWGHGPQETQYF.

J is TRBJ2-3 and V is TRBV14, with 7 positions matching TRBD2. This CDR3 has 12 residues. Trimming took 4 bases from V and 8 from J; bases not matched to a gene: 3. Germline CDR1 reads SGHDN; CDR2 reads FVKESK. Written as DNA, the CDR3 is TGTGCCAGCAGCCTAGGGAGGGTTACGCAGTATTTT. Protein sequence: CASSLGRVTQYF.

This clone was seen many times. The CDR3: CASSPPQTGNSPLHF. The CDR3, as DNA: TGTGCCAGCAGTCCCCCCCAGACAGGGAATTCACCCCTCCACTTT. The chain uses TRBV28 and TRBJ1-6; 7 bases align to TRBD1. V dropped 5 bases and J dropped 7; count of bases not matched to a gene: 8. The CDR3 totals 15 residues. In germline, CDR1 is MDHEN, CDR2 SYDVKM.

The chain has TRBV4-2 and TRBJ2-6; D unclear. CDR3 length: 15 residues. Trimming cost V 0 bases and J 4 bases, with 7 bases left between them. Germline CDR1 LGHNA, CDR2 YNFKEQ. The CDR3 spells CASSQEQTGANVLTF. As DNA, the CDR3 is TGTGCCAGCAGCCAAGAACAGACAGGGGCCAACGTCCTGACTTTC.

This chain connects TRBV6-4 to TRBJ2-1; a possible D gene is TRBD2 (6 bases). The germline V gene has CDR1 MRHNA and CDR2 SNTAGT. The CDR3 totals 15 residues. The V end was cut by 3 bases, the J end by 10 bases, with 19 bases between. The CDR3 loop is CASSEWAGRTGEQFF. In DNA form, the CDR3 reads TGTGCCAGCAGTGAGTGGGCGGGGAGGACGGGAGAGCAGTTCTTC.

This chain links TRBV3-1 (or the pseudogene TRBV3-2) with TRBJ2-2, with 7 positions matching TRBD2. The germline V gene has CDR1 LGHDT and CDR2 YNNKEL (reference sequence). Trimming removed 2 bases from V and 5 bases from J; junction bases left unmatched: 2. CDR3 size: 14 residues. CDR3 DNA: TGTGCCAGCAGCCAAACCGGGGGGACCGGGGAGCTGTTTTTT. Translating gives CASSQTGGTGELFF.

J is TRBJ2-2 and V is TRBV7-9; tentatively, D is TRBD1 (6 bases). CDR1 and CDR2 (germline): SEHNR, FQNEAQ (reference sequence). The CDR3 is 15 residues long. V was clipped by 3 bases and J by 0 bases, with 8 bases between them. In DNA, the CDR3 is TGTGCCAGCAGCTTGGACAGAGCGAACACCGGGGAGCTGTTTTTT. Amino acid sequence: CASSLDRANTGELFF.

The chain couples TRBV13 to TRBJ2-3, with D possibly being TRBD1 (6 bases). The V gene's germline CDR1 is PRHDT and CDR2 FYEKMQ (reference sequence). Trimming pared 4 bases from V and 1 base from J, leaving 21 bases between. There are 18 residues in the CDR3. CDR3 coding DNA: TGTGCCAGCAGCTCGACTCGACAGGTTCGTTCGGGCACAGATACGCAGTATTTT. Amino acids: CASSSTRQVRSGTDTQYF.

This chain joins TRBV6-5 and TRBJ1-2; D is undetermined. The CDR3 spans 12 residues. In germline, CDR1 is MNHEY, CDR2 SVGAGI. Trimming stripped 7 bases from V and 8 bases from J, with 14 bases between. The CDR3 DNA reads TGTGCCAGCAACCAACCCGGCGGGGGCTACACCTTC. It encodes CASNQPGGGYTF.

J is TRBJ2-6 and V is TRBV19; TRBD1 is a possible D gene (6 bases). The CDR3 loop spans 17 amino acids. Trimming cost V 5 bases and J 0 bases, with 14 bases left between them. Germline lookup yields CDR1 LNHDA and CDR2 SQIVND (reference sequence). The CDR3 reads CASSSQGFISGANVLTF. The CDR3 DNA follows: TGTGCCAGTAGTTCACAGGGTTTTATCTCTGGGGCCAACGTCCTGACTTTC.

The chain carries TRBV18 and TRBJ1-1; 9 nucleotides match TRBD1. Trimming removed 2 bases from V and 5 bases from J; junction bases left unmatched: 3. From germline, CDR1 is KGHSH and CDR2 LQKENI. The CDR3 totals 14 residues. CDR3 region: CASSPGGQGTEAFF. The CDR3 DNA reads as TGTGCCAGCTCACCAGGGGGACAGGGAACTGAAGCTTTCTTT. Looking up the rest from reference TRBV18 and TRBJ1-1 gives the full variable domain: NAGVMQNPRHLVRRRGQEARLRCSPMKGHSHVYWYRQLPEEGLKFMVYLQKENIIDESGMPKERFSAEFPKEGPSILRIQQVVRGDSAAYFCASSPGGQGTEAFFGQGTRLTVV.

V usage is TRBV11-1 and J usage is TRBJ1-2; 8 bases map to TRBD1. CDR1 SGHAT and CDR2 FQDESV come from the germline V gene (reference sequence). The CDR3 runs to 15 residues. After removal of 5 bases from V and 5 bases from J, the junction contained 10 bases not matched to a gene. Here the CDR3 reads CASSPIQGAEYGYTF. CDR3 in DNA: TGTGCCAGCAGCCCAATCCAGGGGGCTGAGTATGGCTACACCTTC.

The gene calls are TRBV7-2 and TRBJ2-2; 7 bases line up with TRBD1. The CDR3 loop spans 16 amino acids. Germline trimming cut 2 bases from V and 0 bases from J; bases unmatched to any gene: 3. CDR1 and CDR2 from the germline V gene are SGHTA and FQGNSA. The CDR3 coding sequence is TGTGCCAGCAGCTTATCGGGACAGACGAACACCGGGGAGCTGTTTTTT. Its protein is CASSLSGQTNTGELFF.

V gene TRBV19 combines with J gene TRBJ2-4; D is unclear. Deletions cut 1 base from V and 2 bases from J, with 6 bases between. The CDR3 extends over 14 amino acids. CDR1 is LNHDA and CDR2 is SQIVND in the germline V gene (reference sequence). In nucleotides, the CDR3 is TGTGCCAGTAGTATAGCAGGAACCAAAAACATTCAGTACTTC. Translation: CASSIAGTKNIQYF.